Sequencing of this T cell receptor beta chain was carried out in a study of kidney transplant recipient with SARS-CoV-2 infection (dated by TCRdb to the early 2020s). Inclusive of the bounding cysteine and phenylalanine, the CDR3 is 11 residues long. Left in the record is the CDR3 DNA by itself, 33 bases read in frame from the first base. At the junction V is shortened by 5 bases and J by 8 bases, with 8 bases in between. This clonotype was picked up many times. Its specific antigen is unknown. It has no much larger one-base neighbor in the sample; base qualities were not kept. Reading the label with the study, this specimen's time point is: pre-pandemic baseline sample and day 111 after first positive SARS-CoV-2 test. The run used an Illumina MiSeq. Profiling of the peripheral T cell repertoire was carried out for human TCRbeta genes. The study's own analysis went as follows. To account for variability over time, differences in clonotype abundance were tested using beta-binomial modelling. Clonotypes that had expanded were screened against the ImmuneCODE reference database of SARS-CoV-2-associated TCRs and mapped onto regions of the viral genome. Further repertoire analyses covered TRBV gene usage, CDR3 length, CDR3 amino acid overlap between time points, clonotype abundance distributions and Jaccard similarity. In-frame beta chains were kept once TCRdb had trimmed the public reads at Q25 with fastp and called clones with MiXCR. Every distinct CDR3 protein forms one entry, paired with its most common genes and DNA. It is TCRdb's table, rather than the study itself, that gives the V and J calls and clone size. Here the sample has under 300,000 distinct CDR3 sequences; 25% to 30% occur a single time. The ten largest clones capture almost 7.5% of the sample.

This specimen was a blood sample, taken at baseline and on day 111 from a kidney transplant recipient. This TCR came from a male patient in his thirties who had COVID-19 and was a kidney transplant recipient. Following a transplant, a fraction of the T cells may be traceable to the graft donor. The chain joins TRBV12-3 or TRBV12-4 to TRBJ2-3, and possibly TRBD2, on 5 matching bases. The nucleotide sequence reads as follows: TGTGCCAGCAGTCAGGCGGGTACGCAGTATTTT. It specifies CASSQAGTQYF.